A single sample is the source of the 19 T cell receptor beta chains below, sequenced in a study of PD-1 blockade in classical Hodgkin lymphoma. Repertoires were generated with immunoSEQ multiplex PCR, while TCRdb's copy carries only in-frame clones and drops some. The table lists 17,000 or so clones, about 80% of them singletons, with 13% in the top ten. Time point given: cycle 4 day 1 (C4D1), after more than five weeks of nivolumab. Each of the patients experienced relapse following autologous stem cell transplantation, and their brentuximab vedotin exposure differed. Here the sequenced sample was peripheral blood mononuclear cells (PBMCs), taken before the fourth cycle of nivolumab. The receptor set was obtained from a human donor with classical Hodgkin lymphoma.

The CDR3 spells CASSSGDSRYNEQFF. Here the CDR3 DNA reads TGTGCCAGCAGCTCGGGGGACAGCCGGTACAATGAGCAGTTCTTC. V and J are TRBV5-5 and TRBJ2-1; D might be TRBD1 (7 bases). Germline CDR1 is SGHKS and CDR2 is YYEKEE (reference sequence). V was shortened by 3 bases and J by 4 bases, with 14 bases between the two germline ends. The CDR3 has 15 amino acids.

The chain is built from TRBV5-1 and TRBJ2-7, with 12 bases matching TRBD1. The CDR3 extends over 17 amino acids. Germline CDR1 and CDR2: SGHRS and YFSETQ. V lost 3 bases, J lost 1 base, and 8 bases stayed unmatched. CDR3 bases: TGCGCCAGCAGCTCCCTACCGGGACAGGGGGCTTCCTACGAGCAGTACTTC. This sequence encodes CASSSLPGQGASYEQYF.

V gene TRBV5-1 combines with J gene TRBJ2-7; no reliable D call. The V and J ends lost 0 bases and 3 bases respectively, with 7 bases between them. Looked up from germline, CDR1 is SGHRS and CDR2 is YFSETQ. The CDR3 spans 13 residues. CDR3 residues: CASSLEVGYEQYF. The DNA of the CDR3 is TGCGCCAGCAGCTTGGAGGTGGGCTACGAGCAGTACTTC.

This clone was counted a single time. The V and J genes are TRBV5-1 and TRBJ1-3; no firm D call. The germline V and J ends were trimmed by 5 bases and 1 base, with 7 bases remaining between them. The CDR3 length is 13 residues. Germline V gives CDR1 SGHRS, CDR2 YFSETQ. The CDR3 sequence is CASSELSGNTIYF. The CDR3, as DNA: TGCGCCAGCAGTGAATTATCTGGAAACACCATATATTTT.

The genes are TRBV6-5 and TRBJ2-1, with 8 bases identical to TRBD2. V shed 6 bases and J 0 bases; nucleotides not matched to a gene: 4. Germline loops: CDR1 MNHEY, CDR2 SVGAGI. The CDR3 contains 15 residues. Here the CDR3 DNA reads TGTGCCAGCAGCCCGGGGGGGCGCTCCTACAATGAGCAGTTCTTC. Its protein is CASSPGGRSYNEQFF.

The chain recombines TRBV4-1 with TRBJ2-7; the D gene is possibly TRBD1 (5 bases). V lost 1 base and J lost 0, with 7 bases in between. Per germline, CDR1 MGHRA and CDR2 YSYEKL. The CDR3 loop spans 14 amino acids. CDR3 sequence: CASSQVGASYEQYF. In DNA, the CDR3 is TGCGCCAGCAGCCAAGTTGGGGCCTCCTACGAGCAGTACTTC.

The chain carries TRBV7-2 and TRBJ1-2; D is unresolved. Germline V gene lookup returns CDR1 SGHTA and CDR2 FQGNSA. The V end was cut by 1 base, the J end by 2 bases, with 17 bases between. The CDR3 has 17 residues. CDR3 sequence (DNA): TGTGCCAGCAGCTTAGAGGCGGTACCTACCCCCAACTATGGCTACACCTTC. Its translation: CASSLEAVPTPNYGYTF.

This clone was seen a single time. This chain links TRBV6-5 with TRBJ2-5, with 9 bases aligning to TRBD1. CDR1 MNHEY and CDR2 SVGAGI come from the germline V gene. V lost 2 bases to trimming and J lost 5 bases; unmatched junction nucleotides: 6. The CDR3 runs 15 residues. CDR3 bases: TGTGCCAGCAGTTACCAGACAGGGGGTTGGGAGACCCAGTACTTC. It translates to CASSYQTGGWETQYF.

This chain links TRBV5-6 with TRBJ2-5; D gene uncertain. The CDR3 totals 11 residues. The V end lost 4 bases, the J end lost 1 base, and 2 bases lay between the germline ends. The germline V gene has CDR1 SGHDT and CDR2 YYEEEE. CDR3 sequence: CASSLQETQYF. CDR3 nucleotides: TGTGCCAGCAGCCTCCAAGAGACCCAGTACTTC.

The gene calls are TRBV5-5 and TRBJ2-5; TRBD2 matches 8 bases. This CDR3 is built from 13 residues. Trimming took 4 bases from V and 1 from J; bases not matched to a gene: 0. CDR1 is SGHKS and CDR2 is YYEKEE in the germline V gene (reference sequence). The CDR3 nucleotides read TGTGCCAGCAGCCGGGGGGGCCAAGAGACCCAGTACTTC. Protein product: CASSRGGQETQYF.

The table lists this clone with a few counts. The chain combines TRBV21-1 with TRBJ2-3; the table's TRBD1 call for D was not verified on the DNA. TRBV21-1 is a pseudogene. This CDR3 is built from 16 residues. CDR3 nucleotide sequence: TGTGCCAGCAGCAAAGTTGCAGGGGCCTACACAGATACGCAGTATTTT. Its translation: CASSKVAGAYTDTQYF.

This rearrangement joins TRBV5-1 to TRBJ2-5; 9 bases map to TRBD2. Trimming took 3 bases from V and 2 from J; bases not matched to a gene: 5. Germline V gene data show CDR1 as SGHRS and CDR2 as YFSETQ. This CDR3 is 15 amino acids long. CDR3 region: CASSCGGGGQETQYF. The CDR3 nucleotides are TGCGCCAGCAGCTGCGGCGGGGGGGGACAAGAGACCCAGTACTTC.

This clone came up once. The J gene is TRBJ1-1, the V gene TRBV6-5; no reliable D call. V gave up 2 bases and J gave up 5 bases, with 12 bases separating them. The CDR3 is 14 amino acids. In germline, CDR1 is MNHEY, CDR2 SVGAGI. The CDR3 sequence is CASSYAEEQTEAFF. The CDR3 nucleotides are TGTGCCAGCAGTTACGCAGAGGAACAGACTGAAGCTTTCTTT.

The J gene is TRBJ2-1, the V gene TRBV6-5; 15 bases fit TRBD2. With 6 bases clipped from V and 8 bases from J, the junction kept 5 bases outside the gene matches. Germline V gene sequence: CDR1 MNHEY, CDR2 SVGAGI. This CDR3 is built from 15 residues. CDR3: CASRRTSGGAYEQFF. CDR3 in DNA: TGTGCCAGCAGAAGGACTAGCGGGGGGGCCTATGAGCAGTTCTTC.

This rearrangement joins TRBV6-6 to TRBJ1-1; 10 bases line up with TRBD1. The CDR3 is made up of 14 amino acids. V shed 5 bases and J 4 bases; nucleotides not matched to a gene: 4. Germline lookup yields CDR1 MNHNY and CDR2 SVGAGI (reference sequence). Here the CDR3 reads CASSPRTGGTEAFF. CDR3 in DNA: TGTGCCAGCAGTCCGCGGACAGGGGGCACTGAAGCTTTCTTT.

The chain is built from TRBV7-8 and TRBJ2-5; 11 nucleotides agree with TRBD2. Germline V gene lookup returns CDR1 SGHVS and CDR2 FQNEAQ. The CDR3 is 15 amino acids. Unmatched junction bases numbered 0, after V lost 3 bases and J lost 0 bases. CDR3 protein: CASSFSGGDQETQYF. The DNA of the CDR3 is TGTGCCAGCAGCTTTAGCGGGGGGGACCAAGAGACCCAGTACTTC. Drawing the rest from reference TRBV7-8 and TRBJ2-5, the complete variable domain is GAGVSQSPRYKVAKRGQDVALRCDPISGHVSLFWYQQALGQGPEFLTYFQNEAQLDKSGLPSDRFFAERPEGSVSTLKIQRTQQEDSAVYLCASSFSGGDQETQYFGPGTRLLVL.

The rearrangement joins TRBV27 to TRBJ2-2, with TRBD2 matching 9 bases. With 6 bases clipped from V and 6 bases from J, the junction kept 2 bases outside the gene matches. Germline V gene data show CDR1 as MNHEY and CDR2 as SMNVEV (reference sequence). The CDR3 totals 13 residues. CDR3 bases: TGTGCCAGCAGGGGGACTAGCTCCGGGGAGCTGTTTTTT. Its translation: CASRGTSSGELFF.

The chain combines TRBV5-1 with TRBJ1-1, with 9 bases identical to TRBD1. The CDR3 totals 15 residues. The germline CDR1 and CDR2 sequences are SGHRS and YFSETQ. J gave up 1 base and V 4 bases, and 5 bases lay outside the gene matches. CDR3: CASSPDRGGNTEAFF. The CDR3 nucleotides read TGCGCCAGCAGCCCGGACAGGGGAGGGAACACTGAAGCTTTCTTT.

This chain connects TRBV5-1 to TRBJ1-2; no definite D call. This CDR3 region has 13 residues. Germline CDR1 and CDR2: SGHRS and YFSETQ. The germline V and J ends were trimmed by 1 base and 2 bases, with 6 bases remaining between them. CDR3 coding DNA: TGCGCCAGCAGCTTGAGTCAGAACTATGGCTACACCTTC. It is translated as CASSLSQNYGYTF. Full variable domain (remainder filled in from reference TRBV5-1 and TRBJ1-2): KAGVTQTPRYLIKTRGQQVTLSCSPISGHRSVSWYQQTPGQGLQFLFEYFSETQRNKGNFPGRFSGRQFSNSRSEMNVSTLELGDSALYLCASSLSQNYGYTFGSGTRLTVV.